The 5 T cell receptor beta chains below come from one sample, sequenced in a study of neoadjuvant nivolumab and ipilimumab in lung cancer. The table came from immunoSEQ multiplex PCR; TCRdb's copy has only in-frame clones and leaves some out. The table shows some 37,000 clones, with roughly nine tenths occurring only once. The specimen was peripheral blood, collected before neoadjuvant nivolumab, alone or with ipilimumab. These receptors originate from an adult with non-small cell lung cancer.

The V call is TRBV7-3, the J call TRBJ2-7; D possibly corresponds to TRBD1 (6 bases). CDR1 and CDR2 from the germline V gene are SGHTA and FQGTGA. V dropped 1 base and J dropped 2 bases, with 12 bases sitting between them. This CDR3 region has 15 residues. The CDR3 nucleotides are TGTGCCAGCAGCTTAATGCAGGGGTTCCCCTACGAGCAGTACTTC. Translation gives CASSLMQGFPYEQYF.

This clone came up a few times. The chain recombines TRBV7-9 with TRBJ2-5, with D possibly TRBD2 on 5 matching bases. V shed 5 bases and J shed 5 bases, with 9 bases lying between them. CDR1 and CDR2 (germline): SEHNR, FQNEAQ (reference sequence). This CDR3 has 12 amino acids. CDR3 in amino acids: CASSRGLETQYF. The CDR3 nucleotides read TGTGCCAGCAGCCGCGGGTTGGAGACCCAGTACTTC.

The CDR3 here is CASSELAGGPYNEQFF. The CDR3 DNA is TGCGCCAGCAGTGAATTAGCGGGAGGGCCCTACAATGAGCAGTTCTTC. The chain uses TRBV10-1 and TRBJ2-1; 11 bases match TRBD2. Trimming removed 3 bases from V and 2 bases from J; junction bases left unmatched: 3. From germline, CDR1 is WNHNN and CDR2 SYGVQD (reference sequence). The CDR3 contains 16 residues.

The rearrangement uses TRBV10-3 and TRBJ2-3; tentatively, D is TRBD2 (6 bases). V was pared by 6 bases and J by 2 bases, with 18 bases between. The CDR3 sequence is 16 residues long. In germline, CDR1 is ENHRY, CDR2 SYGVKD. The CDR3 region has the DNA TGTGCCATCAGGGAGGGGCTAGGCAGGTACACAGATACGCAGTATTTT. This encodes CAIREGLGRYTDTQYF.

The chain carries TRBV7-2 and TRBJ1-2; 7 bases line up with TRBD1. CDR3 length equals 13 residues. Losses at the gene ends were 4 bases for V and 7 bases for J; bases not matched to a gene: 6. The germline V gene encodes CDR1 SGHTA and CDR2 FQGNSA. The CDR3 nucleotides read TGTGCCAGCAGCTCAGACAGGGTTGCTGGCTACACCTTC. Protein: CASSSDRVAGYTF.